Detailed here is one TCR beta chain. Antigen: not known. The data stem from a study of shared clonotypes between healthy human individuals. Study information: Contributing individuals were two females and a few males aged 18 to 49. Study observations and caveats: Roughly 5% of naive CD4 clonotypes were shared across a handful of donors. Shared clonotypes across all four donors exceeded non-shared ones in generation probability. Larger estimated richness was generally seen in naive subsets than in memory subsets.

Generated by immunoSEQ multiplex PCR, the TCRdb table keeps only in-frame clones and is missing some. The sample shows about 2.4 million clones, approximately 93% of them seen only once. Trimming left V 5 bases short and J 3 bases short, with 16 bases between. Germline assignment: CDR1 LNHDA and CDR2 SQIVND (reference sequence). The CDR3 totals 15 residues. The sequencing sample was made of naive CD4+ T cells from PBMCs. Regarding subset: CD45RA+ positively selected. This clonotype was sampled from a man aged 18 to 30 in good health. Some clones in this sample may be carry-over from other donors' samples. J is TRBJ1-2 and V is TRBV19; TRBD1 is a possible D gene (5 bases). The CDR3 DNA reads as TGTGCCAGTAGTCCTCTTCGGGACTGGGACTATGGCTACACCTTC. Protein product: CASSPLRDWDYGYTF. The full variable domain, completed using reference TRBV19 and TRBJ1-2, is DGGITQSPKYLFRKEGQNVTLSCEQNLNHDAMYWYRQDPGQGLRLIYYSQIVNDFQKGDIAEGYSVSREKKESFPLTVTSAQKNPTAFYLCASSPLRDWDYGYTFGSGTRLTVV.